These 4 T cell receptor beta chains were all obtained from the same sample, sequenced in a study of post-analysis software for immune sequencing data. Each TCR beta cDNA library carried unique molecular identifiers. TCRdb passed the PCR reads through MiXCR, listing each CDR3 protein once. This sample carries 150,000 or so distinct CDR3 sequences, 35% to 40% of them seen once, and the ten largest clones take over 25%. This specimen consisted of blood, obtained after autologous hematopoietic stem cell transplantation. The receptors derive from a girl aged 10 to 17 with multiple sclerosis.

The chain employs TRBV4-1 and TRBJ2-7; D may be TRBD2 (5 bases). Trimming took 4 bases from V and 0 from J, leaving 16 bases between them. Germline V lookup: CDR1 MGHRA, CDR2 YSYEKL. The length of the CDR3 is 16 residues. The CDR3 DNA reads TGCGCCAGCAGCCGAACCGACGGGGAGAGCTCCTACGAGCAGTACTTC. It yields the protein CASSRTDGESSYEQYF.

The chain has TRBV20-1 and TRBJ2-3, with no clear D. The CDR3 contains 11 residues. V dropped 1 base and J dropped 5 bases, with 4 bases sitting between them. The germline V gene encodes CDR1 DFQATT and CDR2 SNEGSKA (reference sequence). Written as DNA, the CDR3 is TGCAGTGCTAGAGGGGGAGATACGCAGTATTTT. Translated, it gives CSARGGDTQYF.

V gene TRBV2 combines with J gene TRBJ2-5, with 8 bases aligning to TRBD1. The CDR3 consists of 16 residues. The germline V gene encodes CDR1 SNHLY and CDR2 FYNNEI. J gave up 2 bases and V 8 bases, and 13 bases lay outside the gene matches. The CDR3 sequence is CASGQGMGGLQETQYF. The CDR3 DNA sequence: TGTGCCAGCGGACAGGGAATGGGTGGGCTACAAGAGACCCAGTACTTC.

This clonotype has only a few counts. V gene TRBV27 combines with J gene TRBJ2-7; D tentatively fits TRBD1 or TRBD2 (5 bases each). Germline V gene sequence: CDR1 MNHEY, CDR2 SMNVEV (reference sequence). With 5 bases removed from V and 5 bases from J, the gap between germline ends came to 13 bases. The CDR3 consists of 13 residues. CDR3 bases: TGTGCCAGCAGTCGGGGCAGGGCCAACGAGCAGTACTTC. This translates into CASSRGRANEQYF.